A selection of T cell receptor beta chains follows, all from one sample in a study of blood T cell repertoires in COVID-19. Some clones are missing from TCRdb's copy, which holds only in-frame ones; the method was immunoSEQ multiplex PCR. The data show some 170,000 clones, about 91% seen once. Sequencing was done on a sample of peripheral blood. The receptor set was obtained from a woman in her forties or fifties with acute or convalescent COVID-19. Each CDR3 is given with its conserved first and last residue. A D gene is named only where the DNA matches it firmly. Not all rows give a size; the values are once, few, many and, for expanded clones, a class.

J gene | CDR3 length | V gene | D gene | clone size | CDR3 protein | CDR3 DNA
TRBJ2-7 | 14 | TRBV9 | . | . | CASSVVQEGGEQYF | TGTGCCAGCAGCGTAGTCCAGGAGGGCGGCGAGCAGTACTTC
TRBJ2-1 | 15 | TRBV29-1 | TRBD2 | . | CSAGAGANAYNEQFF | TGCAGCGCCGGAGCGGGAGCGAACGCCTACAATGAGCAGTTCTTC
TRBJ2-1 | 18 | TRBV4-1 | TRBD2 | . | CASSQDSSGRAPYNEQFF | TGCGCCAGCAGCCAAGACTCTAGCGGGAGGGCCCCCTACAATGAGCAGTTCTTC
TRBJ2-3 | 18 | TRBV4-1 | TRBD2 | . | CASSQEGGDSTSTDTQYF | TGCGCCAGCAGCCAGGAGGGAGGGGATTCTACTAGCACAGATACGCAGTATTTT
TRBJ1-2 | 14 | TRBV9 | . | . | CASSVALADYGYTF | TGTGCCAGCAGCGTAGCTCTGGCAGACTATGGCTACACCTTC
TRBJ2-3 | 15 | TRBV2 | TRBD2 | few | CASNSLAGKFDTQYF | TGTGCCAGCAATTCTCTAGCGGGAAAGTTTGATACGCAGTATTTT
TRBJ1-2 | 13 | TRBV28 | TRBD1 | . | CASSRTGIYGYTF | TGTGCCAGCAGCCGGACAGGAATCTATGGCTACACCTTC
TRBJ2-5 | 14 | TRBV6-5 | TRBD2 | . | CASRAGDTRETQYF | TGTGCCAGTAGAGCGGGAGATACCAGGGAGACCCAGTACTTC
TRBJ2-3 | 17 | TRBV7-8 | . | . | CASSLYTAGLGADTQYF | TGTGCCAGCAGCTTATACACAGCGGGCTTAGGGGCAGATACGCAGTATTTT
TRBJ2-2 | 18 | TRBV6-2/TRBV6-3 | TRBD2 | . | CASSYDPSGRTNTGELFF | TGTGCCAGCAGTTACGATCCTAGCGGGAGGACGAACACCGGGGAGCTGTTTTTT
TRBJ2-1 | 13 | TRBV10-1 | . | . | CASSSGVYNEQFF | TGCGCCAGCTCCTCCGGGGTATACAATGAGCAGTTCTTC
TRBJ2-5 | 14 | TRBV9 | . | . | CASSAGESPETQYF | TGTGCCAGCAGCGCCGGGGAGAGCCCAGAGACCCAGTACTTC
TRBJ1-6 | 13 | TRBV6-4 | . | few | CASRRGGNSPLHF | TGTGCCAGCAGGCGAGGCGGGAATTCACCCCTCCACTTT
TRBJ2-3 | 16 | TRBV7-7 | TRBD2 | . | CASSSGLAGAADTQYF | TGTGCCAGCAGCTCTGGATTAGCGGGGGCGGCAGATACGCAGTATTTT
TRBJ2-1 | 16 | TRBV11-2 | . | once | CASSLAGGLPYNEQFF | TGTGCCAGCAGCTTAGCCGGGGGGCTGCCCTACAATGAGCAGTTCTTC
TRBJ1-2 | 16 | TRBV18 | TRBD1 | few | CASSPQMTGWDYGYTF | TGTGCCAGCTCACCCCAAATGACAGGGTGGGACTATGGCTACACCTTC
TRBJ1-3 | 16 | TRBV15 | . | . | CATSRVREVWGNTIYF | TGTGCCACCAGCAGAGTGAGGGAAGTTTGGGGAAACACCATATATTTT
TRBJ1-6 | 15 | TRBV19 | TRBD1 | few | CASSRGQGENSPLHF | TGTGCCAGTAGCCGCGGACAGGGGGAGAATTCACCCCTCCACTTT
TRBJ2-2 | 14 | TRBV11-3 | . | . | CASSTGTHTGELFF | TGTGCCAGCAGCACTGGGACTCACACCGGGGAGCTGTTTTTT
TRBJ2-2 | 14 | TRBV19 | TRBD2 | . | CASSSTGGSGELFF | TGTGCCAGTAGTTCTACGGGAGGGTCCGGGGAGCTGTTTTTT
TRBJ1-3 | 17 | TRBV6-2/TRBV6-3 | TRBD1 | few | CASSSPTGRYSGNTIYF | TGTGCCAGCAGTTCGCCGACAGGGAGGTACTCTGGAAACACCATATATTTT
TRBJ2-7 | 15 | TRBV6-5 | TRBD1 | . | CASRQGQGLSYEQYF | TGTGCCAGCAGACAGGGACAGGGGCTGTCCTACGAGCAGTACTTC
TRBJ1-3 | 14 | TRBV21-1 | . | . | CASSYGLSGNTIYF | TGTGCCAGCTCTTATGGGCTCTCTGGAAACACCATATATTTT
TRBJ2-7 | 14 | TRBV7-2 | . | . | CASSIDRSAYEQYF | TGTGCCAGCAGCATTGACAGGTCTGCCTACGAGCAGTACTTC
TRBJ1-2 | 14 | TRBV7-9 | TRBD1 | . | CASFRGQGDYGYTF | TGTGCCAGCTTCAGGGGACAGGGCGACTATGGCTACACCTTC
TRBJ1-6 | 16 | TRBV5-1 | . | . | CASSLTGWLGNSPLHF | TGCGCCAGCAGCTTGACAGGGTGGCTGGGGAATTCACCCCTCCACTTT
TRBJ1-1 | 16 | TRBV14 | TRBD1 | . | CASSRGGQGGPTEAFF | TGTGCCAGCAGCCGGGGAGGACAGGGAGGGCCCACTGAAGCTTTCTTT
TRBJ2-2 | 15 | TRBV5-1 | . | . | CASSLDGINTGELFF | TGCGCCAGCAGCTTGGACGGGATTAACACCGGGGAGCTGTTTTTT
TRBJ2-1 | 15 | TRBV14 | . | . | CASSRFTGAYNEQFF | TGTGCCAGCAGCCGATTCACTGGAGCCTACAATGAGCAGTTCTTC
TRBJ1-2 | 11 | TRBV19 | . | . | CASSQLYGYTF | TGTGCCAGTAGTCAACTTTATGGCTACACCTTC
TRBJ2-5 | 15 | TRBV4-1 | TRBD1 | . | CASRPGQGPRETQYF | TGCGCCAGCAGGCCCGGACAGGGGCCGCGAGAGACCCAGTACTTC
TRBJ1-2 | 12 | TRBV30 | TRBD1 | once | CAWRQGGYGYTF | TGTGCCTGGAGACAGGGGGGCTATGGCTACACCTTC
TRBJ2-7 | 16 | TRBV7-2 | TRBD2 | . | CASSFPLAGGWFEQYF | TGTGCCAGCAGCTTCCCCTTAGCGGGGGGTTGGTTCGAGCAGTACTTC
TRBJ2-3 | 15 | TRBV4-3 | TRBD2 | . | CASSQVGLAVDTQYF | TGCGCCAGCAGCCAAGTCGGCCTAGCGGTTGATACGCAGTATTTT
TRBJ2-1 | 16 | TRBV10-2 | . | . | CASSESGAGSYNEQFF | TGCGCCAGCAGTGAGTCAGGAGCGGGTTCATACAATGAGCAGTTCTTC
TRBJ2-7 | 12 | TRBV19 | . | . | CASSNGRGEQYF | TGTGCCAGTAGTAACGGAAGGGGCGAGCAGTACTTC
TRBJ2-1 | 12 | TRBV6-2/TRBV6-3 | . | . | CASSPTRDEQFF | TGTGCCAGCAGCCCTACTAGGGATGAGCAGTTCTTC
TRBJ2-7 | 12 | TRBV18 | . | . | CASSPTGYEQYF | TGTGCCAGCTCACCAACGGGCTACGAGCAGTACTTC
TRBJ1-1 | 15 | TRBV6-2/TRBV6-3 | . | . | CASSYLSGSAAEAFF | TGTGCCAGCAGTTATCTCTCAGGATCGGCAGCTGAAGCTTTCTTT
TRBJ2-7 | 13 | TRBV5-1 | TRBD1 | . | CASSFNRGYEQYF | TGCGCCAGCAGCTTTAACAGGGGATACGAGCAGTACTTC
TRBJ1-5 | 15 | TRBV2 | . | . | CASTPGTGSQEPQHF | TGTGCCAGCACTCCGGGAACGGGCTCTCAGGAGCCCCAGCATTTT
TRBJ2-1 | 12 | TRBV5-1 | . | . | CATGVVGNEQFF | TGCGCCACGGGGGTCGTGGGCAATGAGCAGTTCTTC
TRBJ2-5 | 13 | TRBV19 | . | . | CASSPPSQETQYF | TGTGCCAGTAGTCCCCCTAGTCAAGAGACCCAGTACTTC
TRBJ1-1 | 13 | TRBV7-8 | . | . | CASSTIRTEEAFF | TGTGCCAGCAGCACAATTCGGACTGAGGAAGCTTTCTTT
TRBJ1-6 | 12 | TRBV7-2 | . | . | CASSLTTGPLHF | TGTGCCAGCAGCCTTACAACGGGTCCCCTCCACTTT